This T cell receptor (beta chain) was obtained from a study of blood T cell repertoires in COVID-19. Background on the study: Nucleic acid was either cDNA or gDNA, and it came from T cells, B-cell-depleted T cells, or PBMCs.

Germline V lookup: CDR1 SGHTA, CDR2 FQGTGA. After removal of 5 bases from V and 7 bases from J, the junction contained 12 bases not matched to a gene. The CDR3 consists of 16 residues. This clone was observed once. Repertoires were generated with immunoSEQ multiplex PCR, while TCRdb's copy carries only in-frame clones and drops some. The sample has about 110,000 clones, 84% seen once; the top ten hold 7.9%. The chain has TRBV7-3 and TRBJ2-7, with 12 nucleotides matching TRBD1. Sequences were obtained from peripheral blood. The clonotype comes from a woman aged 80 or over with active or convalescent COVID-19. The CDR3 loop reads CASSPSLGQGAGEQYF. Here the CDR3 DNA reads TGTGCCAGCAGCCCTTCGTTGGGACAGGGGGCTGGAGAGCAGTACTTC.